Below, 6 T cell receptor beta chains from the same sample are listed, as sequenced in a study of blood T cell repertoires in COVID-19. Clones were sequenced by immunoSEQ multiplex PCR, and TCRdb holds only the in-frame ones, with some missing. The repertoire holds hundreds of thousands of clones, with around 88% as singletons. Sequencing was carried out using peripheral blood. Receptors originate from a woman aged 25-40 years who had recovered from COVID-19.

V is TRBV9 and J is TRBJ2-7; tentative D call: TRBD2 (6 bases). The CDR3 has 11 residues. V lost 3 bases and J 12 bases, leaving 13 bases between the germline ends. Germline lookup yields CDR1 SGDLS and CDR2 YYNGEE. CDR3 sequence: CASSDPGLAYF. CDR3 nucleotide sequence: TGTGCCAGCAGCGATCCGGGACTCGCGTACTTC.

CDR3 amino acids: CATSKGHNEKLFF. Here the CDR3 DNA reads TGTGCCACCAGCAAAGGACATAATGAAAAACTGTTTTTT. The chain employs TRBV15 and TRBJ1-4, with D possibly matching TRBD1 (5 bases). Germline V gene data show CDR1 as LNHNV and CDR2 as YYDKDF (reference sequence). Trimming left V 4 bases short and J 4 bases short, with 7 bases between. The CDR3 is 13 amino acids.

The chain combines TRBV18 with TRBJ1-5, with no clear D. From germline, CDR1 is KGHSH and CDR2 LQKENI. V was pared by 5 bases and J by 0 bases, with 11 bases between. The CDR3 covers 15 residues. The CDR3, as DNA: TGTGCCAGCTCAATTGCAGGCTTTAGCAATCAGCCCCAGCATTTT. It translates to CASSIAGFSNQPQHF.

The rearrangement links TRBV2 to TRBJ1-5; D uncertain. CDR1 is SNHLY, CDR2 FYNNEI, per germline. The V end lost 9 bases, the J end lost 0 bases, and 12 bases lay between the germline ends. CDR3 length equals 14 residues. The CDR3 is CASCTQPSNQPQHF. The CDR3 DNA follows: TGTGCCAGTTGTACTCAACCTAGCAATCAGCCCCAGCATTTT.

The chain recombines TRBV5-5 with TRBJ2-1, with a possible D match to TRBD1 (6 bases). Germline loops: CDR1 SGHKS, CDR2 YYEKEE (reference sequence). The V gene lost 4 bases and the J gene lost 1 base, with 12 bases spanning the gap. The CDR3 is made up of 15 amino acids. This chain's CDR3 is CASSQGGISYNEQFF. CDR3 nucleotide sequence: TGTGCCAGCAGCCAAGGGGGAATTTCCTACAATGAGCAGTTCTTC.

This clone came up once. This chain links TRBV28 with TRBJ1-2; D is unclear. The ends were cut back, 2 bases at V and 4 bases at J, with 11 bases in the middle. The CDR3 extends over 14 amino acids. Looked up from germline, CDR1 is MDHEN and CDR2 is SYDVKM. The DNA of the CDR3 is TGTGCCAGCAGTTTAGTTGTTCCGTCCTATGGCTACACCTTC. Translation: CASSLVVPSYGYTF.